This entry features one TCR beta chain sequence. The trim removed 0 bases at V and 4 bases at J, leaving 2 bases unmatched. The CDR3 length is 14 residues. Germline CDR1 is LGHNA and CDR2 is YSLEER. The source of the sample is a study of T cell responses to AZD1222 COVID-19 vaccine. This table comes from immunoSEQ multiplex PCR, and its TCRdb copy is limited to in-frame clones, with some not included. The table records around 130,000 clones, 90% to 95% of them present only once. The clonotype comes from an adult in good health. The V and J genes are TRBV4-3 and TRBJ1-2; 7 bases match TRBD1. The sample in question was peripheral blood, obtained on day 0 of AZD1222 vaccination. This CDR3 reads CASSQDTGAYGYTF. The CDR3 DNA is TGCGCCAGCAGCCAAGACACAGGGGCCTATGGCTACACCTTC.